The following is a TCR beta chain sequence with its context. The antigen is unknown. Generated by immunoSEQ multiplex PCR, the TCRdb table keeps only in-frame clones and is missing some. The repertoire holds 40,000 to 65,000 clones, with around 86% as singletons. This sample was taken from a study of T cells in localized non-small cell lung cancer. Study observations and caveats: Highest T cell clonality was seen in uninvolved adjacent lung, surpassing that measured in tumor.

CDR3 length: 14 amino acids. V lost 9 bases and J 4 bases, leaving 16 bases between the germline ends. The V gene's germline CDR1 is LNHDA and CDR2 SQIVND (reference sequence). This chain connects TRBV19 to TRBJ1-3; D is unresolved. This TCR was recovered from a female donor with stage II lung adenocarcinoma. Material: PBMCs, obtained before any cancer treatment. CDR3: CASRSRGTGNTIYF. For the CDR3, the DNA is TGTGCCAGCCGATCCAGAGGAACCGGAAACACCATATATTTT.